Shown below are 3 T cell receptor beta chains from a single sample sequenced in a study of blood T cell repertoires in COVID-19. Here immunoSEQ multiplex PCR was the method, and the copy in TCRdb shows in-frame clones only, minus some. Of approximately 390,000 clones in the sample, around nine tenths were seen once. Material: PBMCs or T cells enriched from blood (not recorded which). The receptors come from a woman aged 50 to 65 who had recovered from COVID-19.

V and J are TRBV7-9 and TRBJ2-7; 7 bases fit TRBD1. The V segment lost 5 bases and the J segment 9 bases; nucleotides outside the gene matches: 4. Looked up from germline, CDR1 is SEHNR and CDR2 is FQNEAQ (reference sequence). This CDR3 region has 11 residues. The CDR3 DNA is TGTGCCAGCAGCCTGGGACAGCGGCAGTACTTC. It specifies CASSLGQRQYF.

The V and J genes are TRBV11-2 and TRBJ2-7; D ambiguous. The CDR3 spans 13 residues. Germline V gives CDR1 SGHAT, CDR2 FQNNGV. Between the trimmed V and J ends, which lost 5 bases and 2 bases, there was a span of 10 bases. CDR3 amino acids: CASSPSLTYEQYF. CDR3 DNA sequence: TGTGCCAGCAGCCCGAGTCTAACCTACGAGCAGTACTTC. The variable domain in full, completed from reference TRBV11-2 and TRBJ2-7, reads EAGVAQSPRYKIIEKRQSVAFWCNPISGHATLYWYQQILGQGPKLLIQFQNNGVVDDSQLPKDRFSAERLKGVDSTLKIQPAKLEDSAVYLCASSPSLTYEQYFGPGTRLTVT.

The V gene is TRBV7-3, the J gene TRBJ2-3; D not certain. The CDR3 contains 13 residues. Trimming pared 1 base from V and 6 bases from J, leaving 8 bases between. CDR1 and CDR2 (germline): SGHTA, FQGTGA. As DNA, the CDR3 is TGTGCCAGCAGCTTAAGACTGTCCGATACGCAGTATTTT. Translating it yields CASSLRLSDTQYF.